These 20 T cell receptor beta chains were all obtained from the same sample, sequenced in a study of regulatory T cells in long-lasting Graves disease. As to time point: newly diagnosed GD, antithyroid drugs for less than 3 months. RNA extracted from PBMCs served as the sequencing template. Researchers made TCR beta libraries by using iRepertoire HTBI primers and running Arm-PCR on CDR3 regions. TCRdb independently ran MiXCR on the multiplex PCR reads; one entry per CDR3 protein. The sample holds around 500,000 distinct CDR3 sequences; approximately 13% are singletons and the top ten take 8.5% to 10%. These data also formed part of another study, on T cells in Graves' hyperthyroidism and ophthalmopathy.

Sequences were derived from peripheral blood mononuclear cells (PBMCs), sampled at new diagnosis, from a patient treated with antithyroid drugs. The source of these receptors is a young man with Graves disease.

This clonotype was picked up many times. The chain couples TRBV20-1 to TRBJ1-1, with D perhaps TRBD1 (5 bases). This CDR3 is 14 amino acids long. Trimming cost V 4 bases and J 0 bases, with 12 bases left between them. Germline lookup yields CDR1 DFQATT and CDR2 SNEGSKA (reference sequence). The CDR3 spells CSANDSPMNTEAFF. CDR3 in DNA: TGCAGTGCTAATGACAGCCCCATGAACACTGAAGCTTTCTTT.

This clonotype has ten or more counts. The rearrangement joins TRBV5-6 to TRBJ1-5; 7 bases are a match to TRBD1. Germline V CDR1 and CDR2: SGHDT, YYEEEE. V gave up 3 bases and J gave up 7 bases; unmatched junction bases: 10. The CDR3 loop spans 15 amino acids. This CDR3 reads CASSSQQGIGQPQHF. As DNA, the CDR3 is TGTGCCAGCAGCTCGCAACAGGGGATTGGACAGCCCCAGCATTTT.

The rearrangement joins TRBV19 to TRBJ2-3, with 12 bases aligning to TRBD2. The CDR3 spans 15 residues. Trimming cost V 2 bases and J 4 bases; bases outside gene matches: 1. CDR1 LNHDA and CDR2 SQIVND come from the germline V gene (reference sequence). CDR3 nucleotides: TGTGCCAGTAGTATATCTAGCGGGAGGGCAGATACGCAGTATTTT. Its translation is CASSISSGRADTQYF.

Ten or more counts support this clonotype. The CDR3 bases are TGCAGCGTTCCAGAGGGTGGCGTCTATGGCTACACCTTC. Its protein is CSVPEGGVYGYTF. The genes are TRBV29-1 and TRBJ1-2; D gene unclear. Trimming cost V 5 bases and J 4 bases, with 14 bases left between them. CDR1 is SQVTM and CDR2 is ANQGSEA in the germline V gene. The CDR3 runs 13 residues.

This clonotype appeared many times. The V call is TRBV15, the J call TRBJ2-7; 12 positions agree with TRBD2. CDR3 length equals 20 residues. From germline, CDR1 is LNHNV and CDR2 YYDKDF (reference sequence). The ends lost 5 bases at V and 0 bases at J; junction bases unmatched: 17. The CDR3 DNA follows: TGTGCCACCAGCGGACCGGTGGGACTAGCGGGCCAGGCGAGCTCCTACGAGCAGTACTTC. Protein: CATSGPVGLAGQASSYEQYF. The variable domain in full, with the rest retrieved from reference TRBV15 and TRBJ2-7, is DAMVIQNPRYQVTQFGKPVTLSCSQTLNHNVMYWYQQKSSQAPKLLFHYYDKDFNNEADTPDNFQSRRPNTSFCFLDIRSPGLGDTAMYLCATSGPVGLAGQASSYEQYFGPGTRLTVT.

This clonotype was observed many times. J is TRBJ1-2 and V is TRBV29-1, with D possibly being TRBD1 (5 bases). Trimming pared 6 bases from V and 4 bases from J, leaving 24 bases between. This CDR3 is built from 16 residues. Looked up from germline, CDR1 is SQVTM and CDR2 is ANQGSEA. The CDR3 region is CSVGPQMGEARYGYTF. The CDR3, as DNA: TGCAGCGTCGGGCCCCAAATGGGGGAGGCCCGCTATGGCTACACCTTC. The full variable domain, in which reference TRBV29-1 and TRBJ1-2 provide the parts outside the CDR3, is SAVISQKPSRDICQRGTSLTIQCQVDSQVTMMFWYRQQPGQSLTLIATANQGSEATYESGFVIDKFPISRPNLTFSTLTVSNMSPEDSSIYLCSVGPQMGEARYGYTFGSGTRLTVV.

This clonotype was counted a single time. Since a much larger clone is just one base distant, this may be a read error. V is TRBV29-1 and J is TRBJ2-1; D uncertain. V lost 3 bases and J 10 bases, leaving 13 bases between the germline ends. Germline CDR1 reads SQVTM; CDR2 reads ANQGSEA. There are 12 residues in the CDR3. The DNA for the CDR3 is TGCAGCGTTGAGGGGAAAAGCTACGAGCAGTTCTTC. Amino acid sequence: CSVEGKSYEQFF.

This clonotype was seen repeatedly, ten times or more. The V gene is TRBV28, the J gene TRBJ2-7; TRBD2 is a possible D gene (5 bases). Germline V gives CDR1 MDHEN, CDR2 SYDVKM. The V and J ends lost 4 bases and 9 bases respectively, with 10 bases between them. The CDR3 covers 11 residues. The CDR3: CASSYLGGQYF. DNA for the CDR3: TGTGCCAGCAGTTACCTAGGAGGGCAGTACTTC.

This clonotype was seen repeatedly, ten times or more. V and J are TRBV12-3 or TRBV12-4 and TRBJ2-7; the match to TRBD2 covers 11 bases. Trimming removed 5 bases from V and 7 bases from J; junction bases left unmatched: 10. The CDR3 extends over 15 amino acids. CDR3 DNA sequence: TGTGCCAGCAGTCGGTCCGGACTAGCGGGCGGAGAGCAGTACTTC. Its translation: CASSRSGLAGGEQYF.

In this sample, this clonotype turned up many times. The chain combines TRBV11-2 with TRBJ2-3, with 7 bases aligning to TRBD2. This CDR3 is built from 12 residues. V lost 5 bases, J lost 10 bases, and 6 bases stayed unmatched. Per germline, CDR1 SGHAT and CDR2 FQNNGV. CDR3 sequence: CASSPGTTSQYF. The CDR3 nucleotides read TGTGCCAGCAGCCCCGGGACTACTTCGCAGTATTTT.

This clonotype is a singleton in its sample. Since a much larger clone is just one base distant, this may be a read error. This rearrangement joins TRBV11-2 to TRBJ2-3, with TRBD1 matching 8 bases. The junction had 12 bases not matched to a gene; V was cut back by 1 base and J by 3 bases. Germline V gene sequence: CDR1 SGHAT, CDR2 FQNNGV. The CDR3 runs 18 residues. CDR3 nucleotides: TGTGCCAGCAGCTTAGGCTTTATTTACAGGGGGGAAACAGATACGCAGTATTTT. Amino acids: CASSLGFIYRGETDTQYF.

V is TRBV6-1 and J is TRBJ1-3; no clear D gene. Trimming removed 6 bases from V and 2 bases from J, with 11 bases in between. Germline V gene sequence: CDR1 MNHNS, CDR2 SASEGT. The CDR3 sequence is 14 residues long. CDR3 sequence reads: CASRKSGTGNTIYF. CDR3 nucleotides: TGTGCCAGCAGAAAGTCGGGGACTGGAAACACCATATATTTT.

This chain uses TRBV29-1 with TRBJ1-2; D gene unclear. CDR1 is SQVTM and CDR2 is ANQGSEA in the germline V gene. Trimming cost V 5 bases and J 5 bases, with 18 bases left between them. The CDR3 runs 14 residues. CDR3 in DNA: TGCAGCGTTCCCGAAAATGATCCCCATTATGGCTACACCTTC. Translated: CSVPENDPHYGYTF.

This clonotype appeared a few times. The chain employs TRBV19 and TRBJ2-5; D is uncertain. CDR3 length: 13 residues. Germline CDR1 reads LNHDA; CDR2 reads SQIVND (reference sequence). Trimming shortened V by 5 bases and J by 1 base, and 8 bases separated the two germline ends. CDR3 bases: TGTGCCAGTAGTCTGCGGTTCCAAGAGACCCAGTACTTC. It is translated as CASSLRFQETQYF.

This clonotype was seen more than once but under ten times. This CDR3 is missing its conserved last phenylalanine or tryptophan, likely due to a read error. The genes are TRBV18 and TRBJ1-1; D gene unclear. V was shortened by 3 bases and J by 2 bases, with 19 bases between the two germline ends. The CDR3 contains 17 residues. The V gene's germline CDR1 is KGHSH and CDR2 LQKENI. The CDR3 loop reads CASSPSGRVGINTEAFL. The CDR3 bases are TGTGCCAGCTCACCTTCGGGAAGGGTGGGGATTAACACTGAAGCTTTCCTT.

The table lists this clonotype with many counts. The chain is built from TRBV12-3 or TRBV12-4 and TRBJ1-4; D call uncertain. The CDR3 is 14 amino acids. V lost 4 bases, J lost 10 bases, and 16 bases lay in between. The CDR3 DNA follows: TGTGCCAGCAGTTATACTGGGGAGGGAGGAAAACTGTTTTTT. This codes for CASSYTGEGGKLFF.

This clonotype was counted many times. The CDR3: CASSRWGAGEGYNEQFF. The CDR3 DNA follows: TGTGCCAGCAGTCGGTGGGGTGCGGGAGAGGGATACAATGAGCAGTTCTTC. The J gene is TRBJ2-1, the V gene TRBV27; 7 bases agree with TRBD2. Per the germline V gene, CDR1 is MNHEY and CDR2 is SMNVEV (reference sequence). The CDR3 length is 17 residues. V shed 5 bases, J shed 4 bases, and the junction held 14 bases outside the gene matches.

This CDR3 is CASILATGVSGANVLTF. Written as DNA, the CDR3 is TGCGCCAGCATACTCGCGACAGGGGTTTCTGGGGCCAACGTCCTGACTTTC. The rearrangement joins TRBV10-2 to TRBJ2-6; TRBD1 matches at 8 bases. The germline CDR1 and CDR2 sequences are WSHSY and SAAADI. The J segment lost 1 base and the V segment lost 7 bases, leaving 9 bases of the junction unmatched. This CDR3 is 17 amino acids long.

This clonotype was counted between two and nine times. The chain has TRBV6-1 and TRBJ1-3, with D perhaps matching TRBD1 (5 bases). CDR3 length: 15 residues. Trimming left V 6 bases short and J 0 bases short, with 12 bases between. The V gene's germline CDR1 is MNHNS and CDR2 SASEGT. The CDR3 protein is CASRDSGISGNTIYF. The CDR3 DNA sequence: TGTGCCAGCAGGGACTCAGGGATCTCTGGAAACACCATATATTTT.

Only a few counts were recorded for this clonotype. This chain uses TRBV2 with TRBJ2-1; 9 bases match TRBD1. Germline trimming cut 6 bases from V and 9 bases from J; bases unmatched to any gene: 18. The germline V gene has CDR1 SNHLY and CDR2 FYNNEI. The CDR3 contains 17 residues. CDR3 in DNA: TGTGCCAGCAGCCGGACAGGGGTGGACCACGAGGGTGGTGAGCAGTTCTTC. Its protein is CASSRTGVDHEGGEQFF.